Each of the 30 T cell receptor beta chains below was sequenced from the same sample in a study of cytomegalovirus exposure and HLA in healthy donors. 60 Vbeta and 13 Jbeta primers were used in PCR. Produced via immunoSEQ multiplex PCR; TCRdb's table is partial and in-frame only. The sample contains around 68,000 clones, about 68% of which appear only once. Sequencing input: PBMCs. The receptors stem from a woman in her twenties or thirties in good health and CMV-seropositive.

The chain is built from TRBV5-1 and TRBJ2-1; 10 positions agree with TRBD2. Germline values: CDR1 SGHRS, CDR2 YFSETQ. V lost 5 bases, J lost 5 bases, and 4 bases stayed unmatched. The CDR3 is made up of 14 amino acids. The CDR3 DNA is TGCGCCAGCAGTGCCGGACTAGCGGACAATGAGCAGTTCTTC. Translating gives CASSAGLADNEQFF.

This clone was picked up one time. Written as DNA, the CDR3 is TGCGCCAGCAGCTTGGGGGTGAAACTAGCGCAACAAGAGACCCAGTACTTC. It codes for CASSLGVKLAQQETQYF. The chain uses TRBV5-1 and TRBJ2-5; 7 nucleotides agree with TRBD2. Germline values: CDR1 SGHRS, CDR2 YFSETQ. CDR3 length equals 17 residues. V trimming: 0 bases; J trimming: 2 bases; junction bases outside the gene matches: 10.

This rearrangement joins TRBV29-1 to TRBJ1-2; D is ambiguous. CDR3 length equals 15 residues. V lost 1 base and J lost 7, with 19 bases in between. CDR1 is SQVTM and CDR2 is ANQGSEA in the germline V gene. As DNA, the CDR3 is TGCAGCGTTGAAGTTCACCTCAAGGGAGTTTTTGGCTACACCTTC. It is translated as CSVEVHLKGVFGYTF.

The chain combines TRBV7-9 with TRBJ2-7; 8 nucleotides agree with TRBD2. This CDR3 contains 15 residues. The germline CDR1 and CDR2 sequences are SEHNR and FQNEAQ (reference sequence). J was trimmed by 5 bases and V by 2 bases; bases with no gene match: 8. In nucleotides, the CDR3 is TGTGCCAGCAGCTTAATTAGCGGGAAAGACCACGAGCAGTACTTC. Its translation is CASSLISGKDHEQYF.

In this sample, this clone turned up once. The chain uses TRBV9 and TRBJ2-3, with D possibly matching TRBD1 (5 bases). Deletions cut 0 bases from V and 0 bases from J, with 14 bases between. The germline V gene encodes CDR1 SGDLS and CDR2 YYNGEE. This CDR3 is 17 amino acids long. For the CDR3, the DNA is TGTGCCAGCAGCGTAGGATGGGGCCGAGCTAGCACAGATACGCAGTATTTT. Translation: CASSVGWGRASTDTQYF.

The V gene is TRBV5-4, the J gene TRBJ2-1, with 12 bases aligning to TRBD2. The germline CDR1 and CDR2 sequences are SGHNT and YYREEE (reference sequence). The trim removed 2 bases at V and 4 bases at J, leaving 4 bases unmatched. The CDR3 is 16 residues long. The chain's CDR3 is CASSFRTSGMYNEQFF. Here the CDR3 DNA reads TGTGCCAGCAGCTTTAGGACTAGCGGGATGTACAATGAGCAGTTCTTC.

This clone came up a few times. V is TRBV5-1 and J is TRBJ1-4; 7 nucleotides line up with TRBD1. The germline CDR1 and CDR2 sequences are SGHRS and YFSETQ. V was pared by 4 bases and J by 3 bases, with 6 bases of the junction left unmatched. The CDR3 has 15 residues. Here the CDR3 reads CASSERQGANEKLFF. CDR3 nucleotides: TGCGCCAGCAGCGAAAGACAGGGAGCTAATGAAAAACTGTTTTTT.

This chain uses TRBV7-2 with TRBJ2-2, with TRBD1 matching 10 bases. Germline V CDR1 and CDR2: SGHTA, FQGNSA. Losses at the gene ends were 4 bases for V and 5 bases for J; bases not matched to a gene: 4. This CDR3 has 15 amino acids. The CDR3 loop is CASSSDRGRTGELFF. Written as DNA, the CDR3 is TGTGCCAGCAGCTCCGACAGGGGGCGGACCGGGGAGCTGTTTTTT.

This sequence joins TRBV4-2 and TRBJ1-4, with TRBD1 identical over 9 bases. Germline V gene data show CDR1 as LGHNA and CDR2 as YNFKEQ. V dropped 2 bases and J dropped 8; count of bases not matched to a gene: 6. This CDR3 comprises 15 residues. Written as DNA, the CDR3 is TGTGCCAGCAGCCAACTAGACAGGGGGGAAGAAAAACTGTTTTTT. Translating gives CASSQLDRGEEKLFF.

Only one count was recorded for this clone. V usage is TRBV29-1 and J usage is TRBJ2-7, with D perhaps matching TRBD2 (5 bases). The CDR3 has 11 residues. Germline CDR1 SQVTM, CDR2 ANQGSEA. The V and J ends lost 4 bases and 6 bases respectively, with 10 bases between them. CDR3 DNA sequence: TGCAGCGTTGCCCTGGCGGGCGAGCAGTACTTC. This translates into CSVALAGEQYF.

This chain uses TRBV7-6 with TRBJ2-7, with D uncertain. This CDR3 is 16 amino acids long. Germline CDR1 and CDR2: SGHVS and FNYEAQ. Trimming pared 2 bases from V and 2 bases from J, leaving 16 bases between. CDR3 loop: CASSLWRLPTPYEQYF. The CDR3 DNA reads TGTGCCAGCAGCTTATGGCGACTTCCCACTCCCTACGAGCAGTACTTC.

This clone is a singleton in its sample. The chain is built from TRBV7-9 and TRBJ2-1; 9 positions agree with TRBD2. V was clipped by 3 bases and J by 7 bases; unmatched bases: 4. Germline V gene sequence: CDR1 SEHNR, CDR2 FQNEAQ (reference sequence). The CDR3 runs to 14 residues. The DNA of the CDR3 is TGTGCCAGCAGCTTTGGACTAGCGAGAAATGAGCAGTTCTTC. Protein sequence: CASSFGLARNEQFF.

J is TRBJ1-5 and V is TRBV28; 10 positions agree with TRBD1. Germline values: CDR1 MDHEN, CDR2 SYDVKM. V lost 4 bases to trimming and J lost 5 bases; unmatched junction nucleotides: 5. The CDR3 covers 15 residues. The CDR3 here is CASSYPTGGDQPQHF. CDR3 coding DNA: TGTGCCAGCAGTTACCCGACAGGGGGCGATCAGCCCCAGCATTTT.

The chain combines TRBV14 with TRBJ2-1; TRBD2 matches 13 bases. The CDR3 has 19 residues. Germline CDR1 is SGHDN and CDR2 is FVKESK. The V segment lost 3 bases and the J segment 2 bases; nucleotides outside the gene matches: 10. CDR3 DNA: TGTGCCAGCAGCCATGGACTAGCGGGAGTCCCTCGTCCCTACAATGAGCAGTTCTTC. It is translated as CASSHGLAGVPRPYNEQFF.

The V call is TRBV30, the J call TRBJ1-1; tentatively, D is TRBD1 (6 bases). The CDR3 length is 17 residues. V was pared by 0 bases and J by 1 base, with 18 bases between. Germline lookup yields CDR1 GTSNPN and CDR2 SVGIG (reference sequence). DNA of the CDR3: TGTGCCTGGAGTGTACGAGCGGGACAACCGCAGAACACTGAAGCTTTCTTT. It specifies CAWSVRAGQPQNTEAFF.

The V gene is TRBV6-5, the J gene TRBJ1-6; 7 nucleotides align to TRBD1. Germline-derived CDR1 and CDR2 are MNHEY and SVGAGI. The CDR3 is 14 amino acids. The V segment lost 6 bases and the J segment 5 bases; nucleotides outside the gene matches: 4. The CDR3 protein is CASRDRFNNSPLHF. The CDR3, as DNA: TGTGCCAGCAGGGACAGGTTCAATAATTCACCCCTCCACTTT.

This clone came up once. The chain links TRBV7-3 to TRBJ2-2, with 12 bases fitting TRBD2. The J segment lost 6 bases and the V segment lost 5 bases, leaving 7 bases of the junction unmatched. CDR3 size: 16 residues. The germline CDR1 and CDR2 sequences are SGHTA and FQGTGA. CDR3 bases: TGTGCCAGCAGCGAAAGGACTAGCGGGATTTCCGGGGAGCTGTTTTTT. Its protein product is CASSERTSGISGELFF.

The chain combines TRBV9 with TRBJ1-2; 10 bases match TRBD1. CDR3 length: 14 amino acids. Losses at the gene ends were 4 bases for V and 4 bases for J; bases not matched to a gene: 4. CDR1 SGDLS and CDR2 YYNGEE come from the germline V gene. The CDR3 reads CASSPWDRGYGYTF. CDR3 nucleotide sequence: TGTGCCAGCAGCCCCTGGGACAGGGGCTATGGCTACACCTTC. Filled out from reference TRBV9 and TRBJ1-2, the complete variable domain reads DSGVTQTPKHLITATGQRVTLRCSPRSGDLSVYWYQQSLDQGLQFLIQYYNGEERAKGNILERFSAQQFPDLHSELNLSSLELGDSALYFCASSPWDRGYGYTFGSGTRLTVV.

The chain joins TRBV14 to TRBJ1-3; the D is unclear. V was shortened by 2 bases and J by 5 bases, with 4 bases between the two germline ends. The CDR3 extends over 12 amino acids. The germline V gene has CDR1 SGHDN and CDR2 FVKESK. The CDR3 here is CASSQSRNTIYF. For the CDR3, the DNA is TGTGCCAGCAGCCAATCTAGAAACACCATATATTTT.

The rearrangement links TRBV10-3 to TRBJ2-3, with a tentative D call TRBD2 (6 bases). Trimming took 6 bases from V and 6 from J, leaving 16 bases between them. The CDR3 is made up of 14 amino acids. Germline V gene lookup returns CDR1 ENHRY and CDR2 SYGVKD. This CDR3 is CAISQRSGSDTQYF. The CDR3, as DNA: TGTGCCATCAGCCAGAGATCCGGGAGTGATACGCAGTATTTT.

The DNA of the CDR3 is TGTGCCAGCAAGTTACTGGGACAGGGGGTATCAAACATTCAGTACTTC. It specifies CASKLLGQGVSNIQYF. The J gene is TRBJ2-4, the V gene TRBV27; 11 positions agree with TRBD1. Per germline, CDR1 MNHEY and CDR2 SMNVEV (reference sequence). V was pared by 7 bases and J by 6 bases, with 11 bases of the junction left unmatched. There are 16 residues in the CDR3.

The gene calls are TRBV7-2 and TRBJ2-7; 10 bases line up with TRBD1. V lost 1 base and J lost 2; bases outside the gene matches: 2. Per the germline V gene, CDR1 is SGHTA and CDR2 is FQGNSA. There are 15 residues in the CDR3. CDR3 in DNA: TGTGCCAGCAGCTTAGTGGGACAGGGGCCCTACGAGCAGTACTTC. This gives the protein CASSLVGQGPYEQYF.

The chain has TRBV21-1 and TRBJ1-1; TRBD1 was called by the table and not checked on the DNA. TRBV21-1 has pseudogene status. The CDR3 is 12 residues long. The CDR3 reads CASSKGGSGAFF. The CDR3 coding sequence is TGTGCCAGCAGCAAAGGGGGCTCTGGTGCTTTCTTT.

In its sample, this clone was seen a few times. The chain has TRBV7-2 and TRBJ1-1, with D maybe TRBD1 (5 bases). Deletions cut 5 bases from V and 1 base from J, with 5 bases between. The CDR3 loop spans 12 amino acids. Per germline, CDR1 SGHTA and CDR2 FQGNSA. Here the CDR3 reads CASSQGNTEAFF. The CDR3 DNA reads TGTGCCAGCAGCCAGGGGAACACTGAAGCTTTCTTT. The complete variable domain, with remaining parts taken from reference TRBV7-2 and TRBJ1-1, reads GAGVSQSPSNKVTEKGKDVELRCDPISGHTALYWYRQSLGQGLEFLIYFQGNSAPDKSGLPSDRFSAERTGGSVSTLTIQRTQQEDSAVYLCASSQGNTEAFFGQGTRLTVV.

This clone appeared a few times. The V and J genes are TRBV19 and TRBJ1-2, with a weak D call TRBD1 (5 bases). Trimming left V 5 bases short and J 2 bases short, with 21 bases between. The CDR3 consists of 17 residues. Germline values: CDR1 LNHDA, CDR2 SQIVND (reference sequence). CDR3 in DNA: TGTGCCAGTAGTTCACCGGGACTCAAGTTTTTGAACTATGGCTACACCTTC. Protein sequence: CASSSPGLKFLNYGYTF.

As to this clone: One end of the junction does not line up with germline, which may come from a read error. The CDR3 DNA follows: TGTGCCAGCAGTGAAGCCCGGCAGGGGGCGGAAATTATCTTT. Protein sequence: CASSEARQGAEIIF. This chain uses TRBV2 with TRBJ1-1; 8 nucleotides align to TRBD1. The CDR3 loop spans 14 amino acids. The V gene's germline CDR1 is SNHLY and CDR2 FYNNEI.

CDR3 amino acids: CASSEQGSTDTQYF. As DNA, the CDR3 is TGTGCTAGTAGCGAACAGGGAAGCACAGATACGCAGTATTTT. The V call is TRBV12-5, the J call TRBJ2-3; D perhaps matches TRBD1 (6 bases). V lost 8 bases and J lost 0, with 12 bases in between. CDR1 is LGHNT, CDR2 FRNRAP, per germline. There are 14 residues in the CDR3.

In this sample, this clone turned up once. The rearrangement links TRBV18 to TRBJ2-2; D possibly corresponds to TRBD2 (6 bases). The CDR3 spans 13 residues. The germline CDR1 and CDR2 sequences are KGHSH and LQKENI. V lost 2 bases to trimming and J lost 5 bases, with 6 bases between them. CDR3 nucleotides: TGTGCCAGCTCACCAGGGGGGACCGGGGAGCTGTTTTTT. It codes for CASSPGGTGELFF. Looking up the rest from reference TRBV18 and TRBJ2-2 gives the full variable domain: NAGVMQNPRHLVRRRGQEARLRCSPMKGHSHVYWYRQLPEEGLKFMVYLQKENIIDESGMPKERFSAEFPKEGPSILRIQQVVRGDSAAYFCASSPGGTGELFFGEGSRLTVL.

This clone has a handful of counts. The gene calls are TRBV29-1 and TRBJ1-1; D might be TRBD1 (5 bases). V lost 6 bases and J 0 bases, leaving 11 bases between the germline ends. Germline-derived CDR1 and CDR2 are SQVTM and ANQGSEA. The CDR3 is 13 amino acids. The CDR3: CSVETVLNTEAFF. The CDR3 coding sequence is TGCAGCGTCGAGACAGTGTTGAACACTGAAGCTTTCTTT.

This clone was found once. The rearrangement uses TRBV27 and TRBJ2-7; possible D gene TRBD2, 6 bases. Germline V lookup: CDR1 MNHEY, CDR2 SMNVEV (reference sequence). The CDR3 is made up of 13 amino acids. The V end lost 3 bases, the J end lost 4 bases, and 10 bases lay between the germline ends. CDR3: CASSFGGSYEQYF. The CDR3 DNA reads TGTGCCAGCAGTTTTGGGGGGTCTTACGAGCAGTACTTC.